Described below is a single T cell receptor (beta chain) sequence and its context. Its target is not known. Data came from immunoSEQ multiplex PCR; TCRdb stores just in-frame clones and leaves some out. The profile shows approximately 160,000 clones, less than 95% of them singletons. V was pared by 0 bases and J by 2 bases, with 12 bases between. The CDR3 extends over 16 amino acids. The germline V gene has CDR1 LGHDT and CDR2 YNNKEL (reference sequence). This entry comes from a study of T cell responses to AZD1222 COVID-19 vaccine. Study summary: It was second doses at about 4 or about 12 weeks that were pooled.

General study findings and limits: Seropositivity was recorded at baseline in only five to seven AZD1222 recipients. Every sample of the repertoires postdated the peak T cell response. In the spike-specific TCR repertoire, nearly half reportedly target unmutated variant regions.

The rearrangement links TRBV3-1 (or the pseudogene TRBV3-2) to TRBJ2-3; perhaps D is TRBD1 or TRBD2 (5 bases each). This specimen was peripheral blood, taken on day 0 of AZD1222 vaccination. The clonotype comes from an adult in good health. This CDR3 reads CASSQDWGIVTDTQYF. The CDR3 DNA follows: TGTGCCAGCAGCCAAGATTGGGGGATCGTCACAGATACGCAGTATTTT.